A single sample is the source of the 12 T cell receptor beta chains below, sequenced in a study of blood T cell repertoires in COVID-19. Data came from immunoSEQ multiplex PCR; TCRdb stores just in-frame clones and leaves some out. Of 210,000 or so clones in the sample, roughly four fifths were seen once. The sequencing input was peripheral blood. These receptors were taken from a woman aged 40 to 50 with acute or convalescent COVID-19.

V and J are TRBV19 and TRBJ1-1; D is possibly TRBD1 (5 bases). Trimming took off 2 bases at V and 3 bases at J, with 10 bases between the two ends. The CDR3 sequence is 14 residues long. CDR1 is LNHDA, CDR2 SQIVND, per germline (reference sequence). CDR3 DNA: TGTGCCAGTAGTATACAGGGTCCCGACACTGAAGCTTTCTTT. It translates to CASSIQGPDTEAFF.

This clone was counted a single time. This chain connects TRBV4-3 to TRBJ2-1, with TRBD1 matching over 10 bases. This CDR3 is built from 15 residues. CDR1 LGHNA and CDR2 YSLEER come from the germline V gene. J was trimmed by 9 bases and V by 2 bases; bases with no gene match: 7. As DNA, the CDR3 is TGCGCCAGCAGCCAATCGGACAGGGGGGACCTTGAGCAGTTCTTC. Residues: CASSQSDRGDLEQFF.

The V call is TRBV19, the J call TRBJ2-5, with unresolved D. Trimming took off 5 bases at V and 3 bases at J, with 16 bases between the two ends. Germline CDR1 reads LNHDA; CDR2 reads SQIVND (reference sequence). There are 15 residues in the CDR3. The CDR3 region is CASSDLVAAEETQYF. DNA for the CDR3: TGTGCCAGTAGTGATCTCGTGGCTGCGGAAGAGACCCAGTACTTC.

The chain recombines TRBV3-1 (or the pseudogene TRBV3-2) with TRBJ2-1; tentative D call: TRBD2 (6 bases). V was pared by 4 bases and J by 9 bases, with 16 bases between. The CDR3 has 14 residues. The germline V gene encodes CDR1 LGHDT and CDR2 YNNKEL (reference sequence). The CDR3 DNA is TGTGCCAGCAGCCTCAGGCCGGTCGGGAGTGAGCAGTTCTTC. Residues: CASSLRPVGSEQFF.

This clone appeared once. The rearrangement joins TRBV19 to TRBJ2-1, with D perhaps TRBD2 (8 bases). Trimming removed 3 bases at V and 3 bases at J, with 21 bases between. Germline-derived CDR1 and CDR2 are LNHDA and SQIVND (reference sequence). CDR3 length: 18 amino acids. The CDR3 sequence is CASSIRTGRTSGYNEQFF. Here the CDR3 DNA reads TGTGCCAGTAGTATCCGGACAGGCCGAACTAGCGGCTACAATGAGCAGTTCTTC.

This clone was found a few times. CDR3 protein: CASSPRGNTEAFF. In DNA form, the CDR3 reads TGCGCCAGCAGCCCCCGGGGGAACACTGAAGCTTTCTTT. The V and J genes are TRBV4-1 and TRBJ1-1; D gene uncertain. V gave up 4 bases and J gave up 1 base, with 7 bases separating them. Germline V lookup: CDR1 MGHRA, CDR2 YSYEKL. The CDR3 is 13 residues long.

The chain combines TRBV10-3 with TRBJ1-3; the D gene is possibly TRBD1 (6 bases). V was trimmed by 6 bases and J by 4 bases, leaving 13 bases between them. Germline assignment: CDR1 ENHRY and CDR2 SYGVKD. This CDR3 is 14 amino acids long. The DNA of the CDR3 is TGTGCCATCAGGAGAGAGGGGGAGGGAAACACCATATATTTT. Amino acids: CAIRREGEGNTIYF.

The V and J genes are TRBV14 and TRBJ2-1, with 9 bases aligning to TRBD2. The length of the CDR3 is 14 residues. CDR1 and CDR2 from the germline V gene are SGHDN and FVKESK. V lost 8 bases to trimming and J lost 9 bases; unmatched junction nucleotides: 11. The CDR3 nucleotides are TGTGCCAGCGGTCCGACTAGCGGAAAGGGTGAGCAGTTCTTC. This translates into CASGPTSGKGEQFF.

The J gene is TRBJ2-1, the V gene TRBV5-5, with TRBD1 matching over 9 bases. V was pared by 0 bases and J by 6 bases, with 16 bases of the junction left unmatched. The CDR3 contains 19 residues. The germline V gene encodes CDR1 SGHKS and CDR2 YYEKEE (reference sequence). CDR3 loop: CASSLGPGQGGPVRNEQFF. The CDR3 nucleotides are TGTGCCAGCAGCTTGGGGCCGGGACAGGGAGGCCCGGTGCGCAATGAGCAGTTCTTC.

This chain joins TRBV6-5 and TRBJ2-1; perhaps TRBD2 as D (5 bases). This CDR3 region has 15 residues. Trimming shortened V by 0 bases and J by 6 bases, and 12 bases separated the two germline ends. Germline assignment: CDR1 MNHEY and CDR2 SVGAGI. The CDR3 DNA reads as TGTGCCAGCAGTTACTCGGGCCTAGCTGCCAATGAGCAGTTCTTC. This gives the protein CASSYSGLAANEQFF.

This clone was counted a few times. V usage is TRBV7-3 and J usage is TRBJ1-1; 7 bases are a match to TRBD1. Germline V lookup: CDR1 SGHTA, CDR2 FQGTGA. The trim removed 3 bases at V and 4 bases at J, leaving 5 bases unmatched. The length of the CDR3 is 14 residues. The CDR3 reads CASSLTGLGTEAFF. CDR3 sequence (DNA): TGTGCCAGCAGCTTGACAGGGTTGGGCACTGAAGCTTTCTTT.

This clone was observed a few times. This chain connects TRBV9 to TRBJ2-1; 7 bases are a match to TRBD2. The CDR3 consists of 16 residues. Trimming cost V 0 bases and J 4 bases; bases outside gene matches: 7. Germline CDR1 SGDLS, CDR2 YYNGEE. CDR3 DNA: TGTGCCAGCAGCGTAGCGGGGGGACTTTCTTACAATGAGCAGTTCTTC. Amino acid sequence: CASSVAGGLSYNEQFF.